The entry that follows covers one TCR beta chain sequence. Its antigen is currently unknown. This sample was taken from a study of OX40 agonist ivuxolimab in advanced cancers. Across the study: Of mixed ages from 23 to 79 and averaging about 60 years, the group was roughly 85% male.

Regarding the study as a whole: CD8+ T cells showed, on average, more clonal expansion than CD4+ cells.

Patients were excluded for autoimmune disease history or systemic immunosuppression. Sampling times: baseline, cycle 4 day 1, cycle 7 day 1. The method was immunoSEQ multiplex PCR; TCRdb's version includes in-frame clones alone and lacks a portion of them. Of approximately 90,000 clones listed, 87% were seen once; the top ten hold approximately 1.5%. Trimming at V came to 2 bases and at J to 4 bases, leaving 10 bases not matched to a gene. The CDR3 consists of 17 residues. Germline loops: CDR1 SGDLS, CDR2 YYNGEE. This receptor was taken from an adult with an advanced solid tumor such as melanoma, head and neck, liver or kidney cancer. The chain has TRBV9 and TRBJ2-1; 9 bases agree with TRBD2. The material sequenced was CD4+ or CD8+ T cells sorted from blood, taken in a trial of the OX40 agonist ivuxolimab. CDR3: CASSVGIAGAQYNEQFF. Written as DNA, the CDR3 is TGTGCCAGCAGCGTGGGGATAGCGGGAGCCCAATACAATGAGCAGTTCTTC.